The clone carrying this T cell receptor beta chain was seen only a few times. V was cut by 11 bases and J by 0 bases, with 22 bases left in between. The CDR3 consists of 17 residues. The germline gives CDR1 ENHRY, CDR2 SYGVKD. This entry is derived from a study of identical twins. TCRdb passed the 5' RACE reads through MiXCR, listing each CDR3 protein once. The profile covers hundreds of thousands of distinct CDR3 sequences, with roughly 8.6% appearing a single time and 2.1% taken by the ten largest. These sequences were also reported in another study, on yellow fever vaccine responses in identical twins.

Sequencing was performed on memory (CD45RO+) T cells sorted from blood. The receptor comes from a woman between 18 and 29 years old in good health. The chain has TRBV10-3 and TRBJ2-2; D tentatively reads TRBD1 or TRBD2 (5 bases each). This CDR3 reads CAGNRGSQNANTGELFF. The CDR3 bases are TGTGCCGGAAACCGGGGCAGCCAAAACGCGAACACCGGGGAGCTGTTTTTT.